A selection of T cell receptor beta chains follows, all from one sample in a study of blood T cell repertoires in COVID-19. Measured with immunoSEQ multiplex PCR; TCRdb has only the in-frame clones, and not every one. The table has hundreds of thousands of clones, around 92% seen once. Sequenced sample: PBMCs or T cells enriched from blood (not recorded which). These receptors originate from a young woman who had recovered from COVID-19. Each CDR3 is given with its conserved first and last residue. The order of the fields is V gene, J gene, D gene, clone size, CDR3 DNA, CDR3 protein. A D gene is named only where the DNA matches it firmly. Where a row states a size, it is once, few, many or the class of an expanded clone; other rows omit it.

>TRBV19|TRBJ2-7|TRBD2|once
TGTGCCAGTAGTCTTACTAGGACTAGCGGGAGGGAGCAGTACTTC
CASSLTRTSGREQYF
>TRBV5-1|TRBJ2-2|TRBD2|NA
TGCGCCAGCAGCTTCTGGGGAGCGGGAGACCCCGGGGAGCTGTTTTTT
CASSFWGAGDPGELFF
>TRBV19|TRBJ2-3|TRBD2|few
TGTGCCAGTAGTACCAAGAACCACCGGACTAGGACTAGCACAGATACGCAGTATTTT
CASSTKNHRTRTSTDTQYF
>TRBV11-2|TRBJ2-7|NA|NA
TGTGCCAGCAGCGCGGACAGTACCTACGAGCAGTACTTC
CASSADSTYEQYF
>TRBV3-1/TRBV3-2|TRBJ1-5|TRBD1|NA
TGTGCCAGCAGCCAAGGAGTCTCCGGGACAGGGCCCTTGGGCAATCAGCCCCAGCATTTT
CASSQGVSGTGPLGNQPQHF
>TRBV28|TRBJ2-4|NA|NA
TGTGCCAGCAGCACCACCGGGGGAGGAGGAAACATTCAGTACTTC
CASSTTGGGGNIQYF
>TRBV27|TRBJ2-7|NA|NA
TGTGCCAGCAGTTTTTTGTCGCGGCCATCCTACGAGCAGTACTTC
CASSFLSRPSYEQYF
>TRBV29-1|TRBJ2-3|TRBD2|NA
TGCAGCGTTGAAGATGGGTTTCTAGCGGGAGCACAAGATACGCAGTATTTT
CSVEDGFLAGAQDTQYF
>TRBV19|TRBJ1-2|NA|NA
TGTGCCAGTAGTATCGGAGGCTCCTATGGCTACACCTTC
CASSIGGSYGYTF
>TRBV2|TRBJ1-1|NA|NA
TGTGCCAGCAGAGAGCCAGCGGAACCAAACACTGAAGCTTTCTTT
CASREPAEPNTEAFF
>TRBV12-3/TRBV12-4|TRBJ2-4|NA|few
TGTGCCAGCAGTTTTGGCGGGAAAAACATTCAGTACTTC
CASSFGGKNIQYF
>TRBV11-3|TRBJ2-1|TRBD2|NA
TGTGCCAGCAGCTCGCGACTAGCGTCCTACAATGAGCAGTTCTTC
CASSSRLASYNEQFF
>TRBV5-8|TRBJ2-1|NA|NA
TGTGCCAGCAGCCCCCGACCTTACAGCAAATCAACCTACAATGAGCAGTTCTTC
CASSPRPYSKSTYNEQFF
>TRBV19|TRBJ1-1|NA|NA
TGTGCCAGTAGTATTGTGTCGGGAGAATCTGAAGCTTTCTTT
CASSIVSGESEAFF
>TRBV6-5|TRBJ1-2|NA|NA
TGTGCCAGCAGTACCTGGACAGATCTTGGCTACACCTTC
CASSTWTDLGYTF
>TRBV9|TRBJ1-6|NA|NA
TGTGCCAGCAGCGTAGACTGGGGGGGTTCACCCCTCCACTTT
CASSVDWGGSPLHF
>TRBV5-5|TRBJ2-1|NA|NA
TGTGCCAGCAGCATCGGCGGGCCGACCTCCTACAATGAGCAGTTCTTC
CASSIGGPTSYNEQFF
>TRBV6-5|TRBJ2-2|TRBD1|NA
TGTGCCAGCAGTTACGGGGCAGGGGGCCACGGGGAGCTGTTTTTT
CASSYGAGGHGELFF
>TRBV19|TRBJ2-2|TRBD2|once
TGTGCCAGTAGTCCTCGCCGTACTAGCGGAAATTACACCGGGGAGCTGTTTTTT
CASSPRRTSGNYTGELFF
>TRBV28|TRBJ2-6|NA|NA
TGTGCCAGCAACGGCGGGGGGACAGCGTACTCTGGGGCCAACGTCCTGACTTTC
CASNGGGTAYSGANVLTF
>TRBV19|TRBJ1-5|TRBD1|NA
TGTGCCAGTAGTAGGGGGACAGGGGGCGCGGAATATCAGCCCCAGCATTTT
CASSRGTGGAEYQPQHF
>TRBV10-3|TRBJ2-1|TRBD1|NA
TGTGCCATACAAAACCGACAGGGGGTTAACTATGAGCAGTTCTTC
CAIQNRQGVNYEQFF
>TRBV27|TRBJ2-7|NA|NA
TGTGCCAGCAGCGAGAACCTGTACGAGCAGTACTTC
CASSENLYEQYF
>TRBV5-4|TRBJ2-6|NA|NA
TGTGCCAGCAGCTTGGACGGGTCTGGGGCCAACGTCCTGACTTTC
CASSLDGSGANVLTF
>TRBV28|TRBJ1-1|NA|NA
TGTGCCAGCAGTTTAGGGCAGTTAGAAGCTTTCTTT
CASSLGQLEAFF
>TRBV29-1|TRBJ2-1|TRBD2|NA
TGCAGCGTTGAGCCTACACCGGGACTAGCGGGAGAAAAGTCCTACAATGAGCAGTTCTTC
CSVEPTPGLAGEKSYNEQFF
>TRBV10-3|TRBJ2-7|TRBD2|NA
TGTGCCACCAGACTAGCCGGGACGACCTACGAGCAGTACTTC
CATRLAGTTYEQYF
>TRBV5-1|TRBJ2-3|NA|NA
TGCGCCAGCAGAATAGAATATACGCAGTATTTT
CASRIEYTQYF
>TRBV30|TRBJ2-5|TRBD2|NA
TGTGCCTGGAGTGTGGTAGCGGGCCCATCGACCCAGTACTTC
CAWSVVAGPSTQYF
>TRBV6-5|TRBJ2-7|TRBD2|NA
TGTGCCAGCAGTAGGGAGGGCTACGAGCAGTACTTC
CASSREGYEQYF
>TRBV11-2|TRBJ1-2|TRBD1|once
TGTGCCAGCAGCTTAGATACCAGGGGGTATGGCTACACCTTC
CASSLDTRGYGYTF
>TRBV28|TRBJ2-7|TRBD2|NA
TGTGCCAGCAGTGATGCGGGAGGCCTCGGGGTCGAGCAGTACTTC
CASSDAGGLGVEQYF
>TRBV6-1|TRBJ1-4|TRBD1|few
TGTGCCAGCAGTGAATCCTCCGGGACAGGCAATGAAAAACTGTTTTTT
CASSESSGTGNEKLFF
>TRBV18|TRBJ1-4|NA|NA
TGTGCCAGCTCACCACTGGCGTACAGACATAATGAAAAACTGTTTTTT
CASSPLAYRHNEKLFF
>TRBV28|TRBJ2-1|TRBD2|NA
TGTGCCAGCACCCAGAAGCTAGCGGGAGGCAGCGAGCAGTTCTTC
CASTQKLAGGSEQFF
>TRBV18|TRBJ2-5|NA|NA
TGTGCCAGCTCACCACTCCATGAGGTTCGGGAGACCCAGTACTTC
CASSPLHEVRETQYF
>TRBV9|TRBJ2-5|TRBD2|NA
TGTGCCAGCAGCGCCCGTAGCGGGATGGCGGGAGAGACCCAGTACTTC
CASSARSGMAGETQYF
>TRBV5-1|TRBJ1-1|NA|NA
TGCGCCAGCAGGTCACAGGGAAAGGCTTTCTTT
CASRSQGKAFF
>TRBV24-1|TRBJ1-4|NA|once
TGTGCCACCAGTGATTTGATGCGGGGTTCGGGCGAAAAACTGTTTTTT
CATSDLMRGSGEKLFF
>TRBV27|TRBJ2-2|TRBD1|NA
TGTGCCAGCAGCCAGACAGGGGGCTCCCTGAACACCGGGGAGCTGTTTTTT
CASSQTGGSLNTGELFF
>TRBV5-1|TRBJ1-6|NA|NA
TGCGCCAGCAGTTCCACAGAATATACCTATAATTCACCCCTCCACTTT
CASSSTEYTYNSPLHF
>TRBV19|TRBJ1-2|NA|few
TGTGCCAGTAGTATCCCCCCCTCAGATGGCTACACCTTC
CASSIPPSDGYTF
>TRBV30|TRBJ2-1|NA|NA
TGTGCCTGGGACCGGTACAATGAGCAGTTCTTC
CAWDRYNEQFF
>TRBV6-5|TRBJ1-1|NA|NA
TGTGCCAGCAGTTACGGGCAGATGAACACTGAAGCTTTCTTT
CASSYGQMNTEAFF
>TRBV7-6|TRBJ2-3|TRBD2|NA
TGTGCCAGCAGCTCCTATAGCGGGAGGATCAGAGATACGCAGTATTTT
CASSSYSGRIRDTQYF